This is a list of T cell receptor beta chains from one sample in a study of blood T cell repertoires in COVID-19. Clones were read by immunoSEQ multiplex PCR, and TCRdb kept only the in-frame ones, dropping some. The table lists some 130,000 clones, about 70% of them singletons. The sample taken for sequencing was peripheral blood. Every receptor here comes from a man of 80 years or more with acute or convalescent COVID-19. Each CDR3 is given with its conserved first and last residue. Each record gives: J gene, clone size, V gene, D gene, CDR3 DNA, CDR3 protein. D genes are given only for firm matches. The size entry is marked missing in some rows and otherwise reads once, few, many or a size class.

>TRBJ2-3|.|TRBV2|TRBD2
TGTGCCAGCAGTGGACTAGCGGGGGGCGCAGATACGCAGTATTTT
CASSGLAGGADTQYF
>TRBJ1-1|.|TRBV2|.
TGTGCCAGCAAGTTCATCCTTTGGAGCACTGAAGCTTTCTTT
CASKFILWSTEAFF
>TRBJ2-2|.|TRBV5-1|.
TGCGCCAGCAGCTTGCGGTCTCAACCCGGGGAGCTGTTTTTT
CASSLRSQPGELFF
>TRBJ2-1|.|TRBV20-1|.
TGCAGTGCCCCAGCGTTCCGTGAGCAGTTCTTC
CSAPAFREQFF
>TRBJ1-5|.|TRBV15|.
TGTGCCACCAGCAGAGTGGTCAGCCACCCAGTCAGGCAGCCCCAGCATTTT
CATSRVVSHPVRQPQHF
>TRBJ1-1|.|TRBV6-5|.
TGTGCCAGCAACTATGACAGTGAAGCTTTCTTT
CASNYDSEAFF
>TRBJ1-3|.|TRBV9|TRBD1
TGTGCCAGCAGCGTAGGACAGGGGGACGGAAACACCATATATTTT
CASSVGQGDGNTIYF
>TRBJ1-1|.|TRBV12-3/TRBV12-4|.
TGTGCCAGCAGTTTTGGGGGTGGGACAGAAGCTTTCTTT
CASSFGGGTEAFF
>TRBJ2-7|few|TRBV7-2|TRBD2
TGTGCCAGCAGCTTAGTAGCGGGTGGGTCTTACGAGCAGTACTTC
CASSLVAGGSYEQYF
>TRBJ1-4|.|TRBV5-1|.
TGCGCCAGCAAGCCCGAGGGAGGGAGTGAAAAACTGTTTTTT
CASKPEGGSEKLFF
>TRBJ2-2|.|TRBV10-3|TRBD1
TGTGCCATCAGTGCCTCCCAGGGGGCTAGGGGCACCGGGGAGCTGTTTTTT
CAISASQGARGTGELFF
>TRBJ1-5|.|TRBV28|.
TGTGCCAGCAGTTTACTAAGCCCCGATCAGCCCCAGCATTTT
CASSLLSPDQPQHF
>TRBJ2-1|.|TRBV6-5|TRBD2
TGTGCCAGCAGTTACTTCGCGGGGGGGAATGAGCAGTTCTTC
CASSYFAGGNEQFF
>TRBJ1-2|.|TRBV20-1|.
TGCAGTGCTAGCTCTAACTATGGCTACACCTTC
CSASSNYGYTF
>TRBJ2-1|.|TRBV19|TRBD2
TGTGCCAGTAGTCCGGGACTAGCGGGGGCTAACGCCTACAATGAGCAGTTCTTC
CASSPGLAGANAYNEQFF
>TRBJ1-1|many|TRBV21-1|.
TGTGCCAGCTCCCATGGCCTCATGAACACTGAAGCTTTCTTT
CASSHGLMNTEAFF
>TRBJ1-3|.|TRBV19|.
TGTGCCAGTAGTATTCTATCTGGAAACACCATATATTTT
CASSILSGNTIYF
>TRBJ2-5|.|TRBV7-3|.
TGTGCCAGCAGCAGGAGCGGGCAAGAGACCCAGTACTTC
CASSRSGQETQYF
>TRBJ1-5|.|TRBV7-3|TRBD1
TGTGCCAGCAGCTTATGGACAGGGGGTATGGGTCAGCCCCAGCATTTT
CASSLWTGGMGQPQHF
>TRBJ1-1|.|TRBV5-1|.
TGCGCCAGCGGTCCGCCCGGGGGGAACACTGAAGCTTTCTTT
CASGPPGGNTEAFF
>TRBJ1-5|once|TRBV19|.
TGTGCCAGTACCGACGGGGGTGGCGGTAGCAATCAGCCCCAGCATTTT
CASTDGGGGSNQPQHF
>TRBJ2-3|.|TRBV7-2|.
TGTGCCAGCAGCTTAGCTAGCGCTAGCACAGATACGCAGTATTTT
CASSLASASTDTQYF
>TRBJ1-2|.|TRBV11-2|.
TGTGCCAGCACGCTACAGGGTCCCTATGGCTACACCTTC
CASTLQGPYGYTF
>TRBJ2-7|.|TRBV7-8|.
TGTGCCAGCAGCCGAGGACAGCCAGCCTACGAGCAGTACTTC
CASSRGQPAYEQYF
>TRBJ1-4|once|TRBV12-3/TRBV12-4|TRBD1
TGTGCCAGTGGACAGGCCCGGCGGGAAAAACTGTTTTTT
CASGQARREKLFF
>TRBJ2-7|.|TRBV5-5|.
TGTGCCAGCAGCTTGAGGGGTTACGAGCAGTACTTC
CASSLRGYEQYF
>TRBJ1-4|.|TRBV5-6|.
TGTGCCAGCAGCCTGGCGGGGTTGGAAGAAAAACTGTTTTTT
CASSLAGLEEKLFF
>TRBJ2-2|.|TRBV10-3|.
TGTGCCATCAAAGTGGGCCAGGGGGGATCCGCCGGGGAGCTGTTTTTT
CAIKVGQGGSAGELFF
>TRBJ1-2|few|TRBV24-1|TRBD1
TGTGCCACCTCTAACGGGTTGACAGGGGGAAGATATGGCTACACCTTC
CATSNGLTGGRYGYTF
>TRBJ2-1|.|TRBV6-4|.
TGTGCCAGCAGTGACTCCCCTTCTAGAAGCTCCTACAATGAGCAGTTCTTC
CASSDSPSRSSYNEQFF
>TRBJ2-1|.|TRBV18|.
TGTGCCAGCTCACCAGCAATGGCTAGCGTTCTCCATGAGCAGTTCTTC
CASSPAMASVLHEQFF